The rows below give T cell receptor beta chains drawn from one sample of a study of T-cell reconstitution after alpha-beta-depleted transplantation in children. TCRdb used MiXCR to reprocess the PCR reads, holding one entry per CDR3 protein. The table records roughly 100,000 distinct CDR3 sequences, 8% to 9% of them present only once. The sample here was PBMCs from the stem cell graft donor, taken from the stem cell graft. These receptors all come from a human donor who donated a stem cell graft to a child with congenital amegakaryocytic thrombocytopenia. The CDR3 runs from the conserved cysteine through the conserved F or W. D genes are given only for firm matches. Not all rows give a size; the values are once, few, many and, for expanded clones, a class.

cdr3_aa cdr3_nt d_call j_call clone_size v_call
CASSLGVGGLPNQPQHF TGCGCCAGCAGCTTGGGGGTTGGGGGGCTGCCCAATCAGCCCCAGCATTTT - TRBJ1-5 many TRBV5-1
CASSAQAGGASGNTIYF TGCGCCAGCAGCGCACAAGCAGGGGGCGCCTCAGGAAACACCATATATTTT TRBD1 TRBJ1-3 many TRBV5-1
CASSRKEAQPQHF TGTGCCAGCTCACGGAAGGAAGCACAGCCCCAGCATTTT - TRBJ1-5 many TRBV18
CSALGWGAAYEQYF TGCAGTGCTCTAGGATGGGGGGCCGCCTACGAGCAGTACTTC - TRBJ2-7 - TRBV20-1
CASSPSYGEQFF TGTGCCAGCAGCCCCAGCTACGGAGAGCAGTTCTTC - TRBJ2-1 many TRBV7-2
CASSYLFTGTGGGGYTF TGTGCCAGCAGTTACTTATTCACCGGGACAGGGGGCGGTGGCTACACCTTC TRBD1 TRBJ1-2 many TRBV6-5
CSARPMGTRGNEQFF TGCAGTGCTAGACCCATGGGGACTAGGGGTAATGAGCAGTTCTTC TRBD2 TRBJ2-1 many TRBV20-1
CASSAGGINTEAFF TGTGCCAGCAGTGCAGGGGGCATCAACACTGAAGCTTTCTTT TRBD1 TRBJ1-1 few TRBV12-3/TRBV12-4
CASSSDRGFYEQFF TGTGCCAGCAGTTCGGACAGGGGATTTTATGAGCAGTTCTTC TRBD1 TRBJ2-1 many TRBV12-3/TRBV12-4
CATSRQGQGSDTQYF TGTGCCACCAGCCGACAGGGCCAGGGGTCAGATACGCAGTATTTT TRBD1 TRBJ2-3 many TRBV15
CASSYPGDTQYF TGTGCCAGCAGCTACCCAGGGGATACGCAGTATTTT - TRBJ2-3 many TRBV7-9
CASSLAEGNEQFF TGTGCCAGCAGTTTAGCAGAGGGCAATGAGCAGTTCTTC - TRBJ2-1 many TRBV12-3/TRBV12-4
CASSSAGGGTDTQYF TGTGCCAGCAGTTCGGCGGGGGGGGGCACAGATACGCAGTATTTT TRBD2 TRBJ2-3 many TRBV6-5
CASSLATGGGNHEQYF TGCGCCAGCAGCTTGGCGACAGGAGGGGGGAACCACGAGCAGTACTTC - TRBJ2-7 few TRBV5-1
CSARDHTPGAYEQYF TGCAGTGCTAGAGATCACACCCCCGGGGCCTACGAGCAGTACTTC - TRBJ2-7 many TRBV20-1
CASSLKVLGNTGELFF TGCGCCAGCAGCTTGAAAGTCCTCGGAAACACCGGGGAGCTGTTTTTT - TRBJ2-2 many TRBV5-1
CASSLTSILQRSFHNEQFF TGTGCCAGCAGTTTGACGTCGATCCTCCAGAGAAGTTTTCACAATGAGCAGTTCTTC - TRBJ2-1 many TRBV12-3/TRBV12-4
CASGQFGMNTEAFF TGTGCCAGCGGTCAATTTGGGATGAACACTGAAGCTTTCTTT - TRBJ1-1 many TRBV9
CASSEYSGGLGNEQYF TGTGCCAGCAGTGAATATTCAGGGGGCTTAGGGAACGAGCAGTACTTC TRBD1 TRBJ2-7 many TRBV6-1
CASSPVARNTGELFF TGTGCCAGCAGCCCAGTAGCGCGGAACACCGGGGAGCTGTTTTTT - TRBJ2-2 many TRBV14
CSATRTDNSPLHF TGCAGTGCTACCAGGACAGATAATTCACCCCTCCACTTT - TRBJ1-6 many TRBV20-1
CSARTTDNTGELFF TGCAGTGCTAGAACGACAGATAACACCGGGGAGCTGTTTTTT - TRBJ2-2 many TRBV20-1
CASSPNQHATQYF TGTGCCAGCAGTCCGAATCAACATGCGACCCAGTACTTC - TRBJ2-5 many TRBV6-1
CSAESSGVGMNEQFF TGCAGTGCTGAAAGCTCGGGAGTTGGGATGAATGAGCAGTTCTTC - TRBJ2-1 many TRBV20-1
CSAGSVADQQYF TGCAGCGCAGGGTCAGTGGCGGACCAACAGTACTTC - TRBJ2-7 many TRBV29-1
CASSLLPTENTEAFF TGTGCCAGCAGCTTATTACCTACGGAGAACACTGAAGCTTTCTTT - TRBJ1-1 many TRBV7-2
CASSYGVSYEQYF TGTGCCAGCAGTTATGGCGTCTCCTACGAGCAGTACTTC - TRBJ2-7 many TRBV6-5
CASSQGTGAYGYTF TGCGCCAGCAGCCAAGGGACAGGGGCGTATGGCTACACCTTC TRBD1 TRBJ1-2 many TRBV4-1
CSALEAGPVYEQYF TGCAGTGCTCTCGAAGCGGGACCAGTTTACGAGCAGTACTTC TRBD2 TRBJ2-7 many TRBV20-1
CASSKGSGGNPRSGNTIYF TGTGCCAGCAGCAAAGGGTCGGGGGGGAACCCCCGCTCTGGAAACACCATATATTTT - TRBJ1-3 - TRBV21-1
CASSLATGNTEAFF TGCGCCAGCAGCTTAGCCACAGGGAACACTGAAGCTTTCTTT - TRBJ1-1 many TRBV5-1
CASSVGQLSYEQYF TGTGCCAGCAGTGTGGGACAGCTATCCTACGAGCAGTACTTC TRBD1 TRBJ2-7 - TRBV2
CASSLARGQFYEQYF TGTGCCAGCAGCTTAGCCAGAGGACAGTTCTACGAGCAGTACTTC - TRBJ2-7 many TRBV7-2
CSVAGQNRYEQYF TGCAGCGTTGCGGGCCAAAATCGCTACGAGCAGTACTTC - TRBJ2-7 many TRBV29-1
CASSPRALNQPQHF TGTGCCAGCTCACCACGGGCACTCAATCAGCCCCAGCATTTT - TRBJ1-5 many TRBV18
CAIRGRGNQETQYF TGTGCCATCAGAGGACGGGGGAATCAAGAGACCCAGTACTTC - TRBJ2-5 few TRBV10-3
CASSQDLWGQGFGHTF TGTGCCAGCAGCCAAGATCTTTGGGGACAGGGGTTCGGGCACACCTTC TRBD1 TRBJ1-2 few TRBV3-1
CSVEIQGSNQPQHF TGCAGCGTTGAAATCCAGGGAAGCAATCAGCCCCAGCATTTT - TRBJ1-5 many TRBV29-1
CASSLNPSGYGYTF TGTGCCAGCAGCTTAAATCCCAGTGGCTATGGCTACACCTTC - TRBJ1-2 - TRBV7-2
CASSLAGDSGEQFF TGCGCCAGCAGCTTGGCCGGGGACAGCGGGGAGCAGTTCTTC - TRBJ2-1 many TRBV5-1
CASSPSGREQETQYF TGTGCCAGCAGCCCTAGCGGGAGGGAGCAAGAGACCCAGTACTTC TRBD2 TRBJ2-5 few TRBV5-8
CASSSQSNTEAFF TGTGCCAGCAGCTCACAATCGAACACTGAAGCTTTCTTT - TRBJ1-1 many TRBV7-2
CCARDMERVSSYNEQFF TGCTGTGCTAGAGATATGGAGCGGGTGAGCTCCTACAATGAGCAGTTCTTC - TRBJ2-1 - TRBV20-1
CASSPRDRGFPYEQYF TGTGCCAGTAGTCCCCGGGACAGGGGATTTCCCTACGAGCAGTACTTC TRBD1 TRBJ2-7 many TRBV19